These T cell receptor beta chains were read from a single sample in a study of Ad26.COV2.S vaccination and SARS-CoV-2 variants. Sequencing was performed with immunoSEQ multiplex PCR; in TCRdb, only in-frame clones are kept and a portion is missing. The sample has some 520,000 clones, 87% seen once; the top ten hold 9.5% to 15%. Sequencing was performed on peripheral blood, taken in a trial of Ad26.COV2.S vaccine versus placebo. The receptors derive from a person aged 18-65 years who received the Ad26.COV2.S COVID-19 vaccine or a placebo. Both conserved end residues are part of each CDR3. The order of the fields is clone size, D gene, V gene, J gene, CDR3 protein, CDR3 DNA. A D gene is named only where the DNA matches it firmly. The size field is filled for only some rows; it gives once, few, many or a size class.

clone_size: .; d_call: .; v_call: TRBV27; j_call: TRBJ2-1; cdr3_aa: CASSGTFYNEQFF; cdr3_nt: TGTGCCAGCAGCGGGACATTCTACAATGAGCAGTTCTTC
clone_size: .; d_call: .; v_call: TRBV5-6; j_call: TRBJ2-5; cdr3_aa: CASSGTGTRTQYF; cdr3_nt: TGTGCCAGCAGCGGGACCGGGACAAGGACCCAGTACTTC
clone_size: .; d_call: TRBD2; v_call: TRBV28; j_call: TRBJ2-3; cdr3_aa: CASSSWGVLAGPRGTDTQYF; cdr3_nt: TGTGCCAGCAGCTCTTGGGGGGTACTAGCGGGTCCGAGGGGCACAGATACGCAGTATTTT
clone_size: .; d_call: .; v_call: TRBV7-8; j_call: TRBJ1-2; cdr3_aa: CASSPTDSYGYTF; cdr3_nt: TGTGCCAGCAGCCCCACGGACAGCTATGGCTACACCTTC
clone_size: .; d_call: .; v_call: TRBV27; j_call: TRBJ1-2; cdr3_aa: CASSLRGVGSGYTF; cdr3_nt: TGTGCCAGCAGTTTACGGGGGGTCGGCTCGGGCTACACCTTC
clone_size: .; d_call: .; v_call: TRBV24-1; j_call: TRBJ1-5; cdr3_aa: CATSVGASNQPQHF; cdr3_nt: TGTGCCACCAGTGTTGGGGCTAGCAATCAGCCCCAGCATTTT
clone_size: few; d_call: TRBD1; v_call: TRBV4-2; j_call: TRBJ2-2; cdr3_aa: CASSQGGTGGFSNTGELFF; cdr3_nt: TGTGCCAGCAGCCAAGGTGGGACAGGGGGGTTTTCGAACACCGGGGAGCTGTTTTTT
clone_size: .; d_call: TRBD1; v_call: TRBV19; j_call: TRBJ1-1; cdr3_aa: CASSSRTGLGEAFF; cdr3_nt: TGTGCCAGTAGTTCCAGGACAGGGTTGGGTGAAGCTTTCTTT
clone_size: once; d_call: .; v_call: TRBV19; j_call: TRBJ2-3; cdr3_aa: CASSRDTGDTQYF; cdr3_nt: TGTGCCAGCTCCCGCGATACGGGGGATACGCAGTATTTT
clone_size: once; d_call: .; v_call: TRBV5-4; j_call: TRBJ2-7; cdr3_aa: CASSLGVGREQYF; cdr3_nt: TGTGCCAGCAGCTTGGGGGTCGGGAGAGAGCAGTACTTC
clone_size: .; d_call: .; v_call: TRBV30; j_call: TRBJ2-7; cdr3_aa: CAWSGQPPDYEQYF; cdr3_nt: TGTGCCTGGAGTGGACAGCCTCCGGATTACGAGCAGTACTTC
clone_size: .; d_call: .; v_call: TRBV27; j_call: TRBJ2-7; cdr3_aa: CASSPTTKSYEQYF; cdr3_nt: TGTGCCAGCAGTCCAACCACCAAGTCCTACGAGCAGTACTTC
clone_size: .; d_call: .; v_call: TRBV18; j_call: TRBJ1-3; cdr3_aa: CASSSLDLSSSGNTIYF; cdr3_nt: TGTGCCAGCTCATCCTTGGACCTCTCTTCCTCTGGAAACACCATATATTTT
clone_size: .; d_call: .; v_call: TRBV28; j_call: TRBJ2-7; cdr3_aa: CASSSQRYEQYF; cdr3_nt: TGTGCCAGCAGTTCCCAGCGCTACGAGCAGTACTTC
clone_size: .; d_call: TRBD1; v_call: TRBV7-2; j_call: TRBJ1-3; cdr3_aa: CASSSNLALGQGSGNTIYF; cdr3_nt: TGTGCCAGCAGCTCCAACCTGGCCCTGGGACAGGGAAGTGGAAACACCATATATTTT
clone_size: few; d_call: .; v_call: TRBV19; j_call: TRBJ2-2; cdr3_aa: CASSIPSVPGELFF; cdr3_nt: TGTGCCAGTAGTATTCCTAGCGTACCCGGGGAGCTGTTTTTT
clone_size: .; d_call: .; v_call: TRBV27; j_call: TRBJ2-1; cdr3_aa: CASSLVGQGPSNEQFF; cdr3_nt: TGTGCCAGCAGTTTAGTAGGGCAGGGGCCATCAAATGAGCAGTTCTTC
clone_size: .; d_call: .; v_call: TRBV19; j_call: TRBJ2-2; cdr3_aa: CASSGPGMSTGELFF; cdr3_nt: TGTGCCAGTAGCGGGCCGGGAATGAGTACCGGGGAGCTGTTTTTT
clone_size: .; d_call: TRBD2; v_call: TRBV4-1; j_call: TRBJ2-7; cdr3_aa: CASSQPTSGRSYEQYF; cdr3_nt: TGCGCCAGCAGCCAACCGACTAGCGGGAGGAGCTACGAGCAGTACTTC
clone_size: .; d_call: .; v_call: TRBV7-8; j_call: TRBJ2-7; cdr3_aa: CASSFELSYEQYF; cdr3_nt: TGTGCCAGCAGCTTTGAACTTTCCTACGAGCAGTACTTC
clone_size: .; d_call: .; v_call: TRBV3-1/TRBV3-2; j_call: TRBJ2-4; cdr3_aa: CASSLGTLMGIQYF; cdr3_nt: TGTGCCAGCAGCCTAGGGACCCTCATGGGCATTCAGTACTTC
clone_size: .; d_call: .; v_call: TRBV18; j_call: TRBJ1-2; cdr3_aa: CASSPSQGDHGYTF; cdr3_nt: TGTGCCAGCTCACCATCCCAGGGAGACCATGGCTACACCTTC
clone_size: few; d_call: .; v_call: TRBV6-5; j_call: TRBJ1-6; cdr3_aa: CASSYFASGVNSPLHF; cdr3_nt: TGTGCCAGCAGTTACTTCGCCTCCGGGGTTAATTCACCCCTCCACTTT
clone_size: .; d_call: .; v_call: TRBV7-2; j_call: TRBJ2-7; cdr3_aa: CASRDGFTYEQYF; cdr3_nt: TGTGCCAGCAGGGACGGGTTCACCTACGAGCAGTACTTC
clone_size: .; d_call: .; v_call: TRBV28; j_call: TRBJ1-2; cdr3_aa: CASSPFGAGNYGYTF; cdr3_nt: TGTGCCAGCAGTCCGTTCGGGGCAGGGAACTATGGCTACACCTTC
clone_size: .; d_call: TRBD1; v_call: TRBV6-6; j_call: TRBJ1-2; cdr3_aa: CASSYFTGDYGYTF; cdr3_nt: TGTGCCAGCAGTTACTTTACAGGGGACTATGGCTACACCTTC
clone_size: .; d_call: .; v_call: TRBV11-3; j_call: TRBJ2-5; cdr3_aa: CASSPGSGETQYF; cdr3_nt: TGTGCCAGCAGCCCAGGGTCTGGAGAGACCCAGTACTTC
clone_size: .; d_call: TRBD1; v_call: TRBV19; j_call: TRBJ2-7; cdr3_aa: CASGQGDTYEQYF; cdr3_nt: TGTGCCAGTGGGCAGGGGGATACCTACGAGCAGTACTTC
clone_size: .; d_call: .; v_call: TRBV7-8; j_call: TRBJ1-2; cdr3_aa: CASSLPGVYGYTF; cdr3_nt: TGTGCCAGCAGCTTACCCGGCGTGTATGGCTACACCTTC
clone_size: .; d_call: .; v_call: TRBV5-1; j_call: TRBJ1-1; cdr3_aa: CASRPGAGSNTEAFF; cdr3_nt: TGCGCCAGCAGGCCAGGGGCAGGATCAAACACTGAAGCTTTCTTT
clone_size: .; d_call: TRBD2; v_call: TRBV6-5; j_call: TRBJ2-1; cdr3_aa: CASSYSGTSGRNEQFF; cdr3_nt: TGTGCCAGCAGTTACTCCGGGACTAGCGGGAGGAATGAGCAGTTCTTC
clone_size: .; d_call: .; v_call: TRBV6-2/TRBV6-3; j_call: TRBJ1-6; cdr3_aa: CASSYFPVARGSPLHF; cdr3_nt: TGTGCCAGCAGTTACTTCCCAGTCGCCAGGGGATCACCCCTCCACTTT
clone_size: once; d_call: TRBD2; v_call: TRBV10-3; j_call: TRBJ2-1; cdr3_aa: CAITLGGSHNEQFF; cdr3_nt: TGTGCCATCACCCTGGGGGGGAGCCACAATGAGCAGTTCTTC
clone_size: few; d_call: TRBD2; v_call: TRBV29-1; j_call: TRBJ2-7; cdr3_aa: CSARLAGGSYEQYF; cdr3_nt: TGCAGCGCCCGACTAGCGGGAGGAAGTTACGAGCAGTACTTC
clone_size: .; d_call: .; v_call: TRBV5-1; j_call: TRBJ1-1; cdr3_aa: CASSLVQGNTEAFF; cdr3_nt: TGCGCCAGCAGCTTGGTCCAGGGGAACACTGAAGCTTTCTTT
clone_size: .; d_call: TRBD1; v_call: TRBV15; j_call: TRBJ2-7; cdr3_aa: CATSRDFSAGGVYEQYF; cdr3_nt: TGTGCCACCAGCAGAGATTTCTCGGCAGGGGGTGTCTACGAGCAGTACTTC
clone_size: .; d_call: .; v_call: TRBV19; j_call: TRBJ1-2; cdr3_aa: CASSIGRGQNHYGYTF; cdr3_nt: TGTGCCAGTAGTATTGGTCGTGGGCAGAACCACTATGGCTACACCTTC
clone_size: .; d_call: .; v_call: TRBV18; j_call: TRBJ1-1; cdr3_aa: CASSLGLMNTEAFF; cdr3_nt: TGTGCCAGCTCATTGGGGTTGATGAACACTGAAGCTTTCTTT
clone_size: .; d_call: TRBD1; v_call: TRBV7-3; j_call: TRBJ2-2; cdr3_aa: CASSLGRGRFNTGELFF; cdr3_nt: TGTGCCAGCAGCCTCGGCAGGGGGCGGTTTAACACCGGGGAGCTGTTTTTT
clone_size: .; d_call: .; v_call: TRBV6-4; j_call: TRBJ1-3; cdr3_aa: CAIPPVRQKYRNTIYF; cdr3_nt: TGTGCCATCCCGCCCGTTAGACAGAAGTATAGAAACACCATATATTTT
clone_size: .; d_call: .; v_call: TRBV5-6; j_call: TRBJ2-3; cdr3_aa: CASSPFTGTGGSDTQYF; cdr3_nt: TGTGCCAGCAGCCCCTTCACCGGGACCGGGGGCTCAGATACGCAGTATTTT
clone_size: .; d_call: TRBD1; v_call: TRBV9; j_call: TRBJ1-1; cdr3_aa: CASSPSTGGENTEAFF; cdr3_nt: TGTGCCAGCAGCCCATCGACAGGGGGGGAGAACACTGAAGCTTTCTTT
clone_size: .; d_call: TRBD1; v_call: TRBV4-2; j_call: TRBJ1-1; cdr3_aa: CASSRAGTGPEAFF; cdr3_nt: TGTGCCAGCAGCCGAGCAGGGACAGGGCCTGAAGCTTTCTTT
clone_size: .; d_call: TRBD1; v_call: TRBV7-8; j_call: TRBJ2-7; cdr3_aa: CASSQLDRAGEQYF; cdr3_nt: TGTGCCAGCAGCCAACTGGACAGGGCAGGCGAGCAGTACTTC